This T cell receptor beta chain was sequenced during a study of blood T cell repertoires in COVID-19. Study-level information: COVID-19 samples from acute and convalescent phases originated in the United States, Italy and Spain.

In the source study's methods: Amplification from reference gene primers served as the basis for estimated nucleated cell counts. TCRdb's copy holds only in-frame clones and misses some; the assay was immunoSEQ multiplex PCR. V, J and clone size were drawn from that table, and D and trimming were deduced from the DNA. The sample has roughly 150,000 clones, around 89% seen once. V dropped 8 bases and J dropped 4 bases, with 12 bases sitting between them. The CDR3 consists of 13 residues. Germline CDR1 SNHLY, CDR2 FYNNEI. The origin of this receptor is a man aged 55-75 years with active or convalescent COVID-19. This chain joins TRBV2 and TRBJ1-3; tentative D call: TRBD1 (6 bases). Sample: peripheral blood. The CDR3 loop is CASGEDRGNTIYF. CDR3 in DNA: TGTGCCAGCGGGGAAGACAGGGGAAACACCATATATTTT.